These 20 T cell receptor beta chains were sequenced from one sample in a study of shared clonotypes between healthy human individuals. This table comes from immunoSEQ multiplex PCR, and its TCRdb copy is limited to in-frame clones, with some not included. The table lists 2 million to 2.5 million clones, 85% to 95% of them singletons. The sequenced sample was naive CD4+ T cells sorted from blood. As for subset: CD45RA+ positively selected. Source of these receptors: a man between 18 and 35 years old in good health.

The V gene is TRBV28, the J gene TRBJ2-5; D is uncertain. Deletions cut 6 bases from V and 5 bases from J, with 10 bases between. In germline, CDR1 is MDHEN, CDR2 SYDVKM. This CDR3 region has 12 residues. The CDR3 sequence: CASSFRRETQYF. The CDR3 nucleotides read TGTGCCAGCAGCTTCCGGCGGGAGACCCAGTACTTC.

V usage is TRBV6-1 and J usage is TRBJ1-2, with D maybe TRBD1 (6 bases). V shed 4 bases and J shed 4 bases, with 10 bases lying between them. The germline V gene has CDR1 MNHNS and CDR2 SASEGT. The CDR3 has 13 amino acids. CDR3 amino acids: CASSGGTSYGYTF. Written as DNA, the CDR3 is TGTGCCAGCAGTGGAGGGACATCCTATGGCTACACCTTC.

The V call is TRBV29-1, the J call TRBJ2-5; the match to TRBD2 covers 13 bases. With V trimmed by 6 bases and J by 4 bases, 2 bases remained unmatched. Germline CDR1 SQVTM, CDR2 ANQGSEA. The CDR3 length is 13 residues. CDR3 amino acids: CSVGLAGVETQYF. DNA of the CDR3: TGCAGCGTCGGACTAGCGGGAGTAGAGACCCAGTACTTC.

This rearrangement joins TRBV6-6 to TRBJ1-5; no firm D call. The V and J ends lost 6 bases and 5 bases respectively, with 11 bases between them. The CDR3 runs to 13 residues. The germline V gene encodes CDR1 MNHNY and CDR2 SVGAGI (reference sequence). The CDR3 nucleotides are TGTGCCAGCAGGTTCGACATCGATCAGCCCCAGCATTTT. It codes for CASRFDIDQPQHF.

The chain employs TRBV7-9 and TRBJ2-5; 8 bases fit TRBD2. The germline CDR1 and CDR2 sequences are SEHNR and FQNEAQ (reference sequence). Losses at the gene ends were 3 bases for V and 4 bases for J; bases not matched to a gene: 10. The CDR3 consists of 16 residues. The CDR3 region has the DNA TGTGCCAGCAGCTTTAGCGGGGCCCAGGTATTAGAGACCCAGTACTTC. Translation gives CASSFSGAQVLETQYF. The full variable domain, with the rest looked up from reference TRBV7-9 and TRBJ2-5, is DTGVSQNPRHKITKRGQNVTFRCDPISEHNRLYWYRQTLGQGPEFLTYFQNEAQLEKSRLLSDRFSAERPKGSFSTLEIQRTEQGDSAMYLCASSFSGAQVLETQYFGPGTRLLVL.

The J gene is TRBJ2-1, the V gene TRBV9; D is unclear. V lost 4 bases, J lost 4 bases, and 9 bases lay in between. The CDR3 length is 13 residues. From germline, CDR1 is SGDLS and CDR2 YYNGEE. The CDR3 DNA is TGTGCCAGCAGCCCCGAGGAGTACAATGAGCAGTTCTTC. Amino acid sequence: CASSPEEYNEQFF. Variable domain in full (rest from reference TRBV9 and TRBJ2-1): DSGVTQTPKHLITATGQRVTLRCSPRSGDLSVYWYQQSLDQGLQFLIQYYNGEERAKGNILERFSAQQFPDLHSELNLSSLELGDSALYFCASSPEEYNEQFFGPGTRLTVL.

The chain links TRBV5-8 to TRBJ2-1; a weak D match, TRBD2 (5 bases). Trimming shortened V by 5 bases and J by 10 bases, and 13 bases separated the two germline ends. The CDR3 covers 12 residues. Germline V lookup: CDR1 SGHTS, CDR2 YDEGEE. The CDR3: CASSRLNGEQFF. CDR3 sequence (DNA): TGTGCCAGCAGTCGACTAAACGGAGAGCAGTTCTTC. Full variable domain (rest looked up from reference TRBV5-8 and TRBJ2-1): EAGVTQSPTHLIKTRGQQATLRCSPISGHTSVYWYQQALGLGLQFLLWYDEGEERNRGNFPPRFSGRQFPNYSSELNVNALELEDSALYLCASSRLNGEQFFGPGTRLTVL.

CDR3 sequence: CASRRRENSNQPQHF. In nucleotides, the CDR3 is TGTGCCAGCAGGCGGCGGGAGAATAGCAATCAGCCCCAGCATTTT. The chain recombines TRBV6-1 with TRBJ1-5; D gene uncertain. The CDR3 sequence is 15 residues long. Trimming took off 6 bases at V and 0 bases at J, with 12 bases between the two ends. The germline CDR1 and CDR2 sequences are MNHNS and SASEGT.

This chain connects TRBV27 to TRBJ2-7; 8 bases agree with TRBD1. This CDR3 has 16 residues. In germline, CDR1 is MNHEY, CDR2 SMNVEV (reference sequence). V gave up 6 bases and J gave up 2 bases; unmatched junction bases: 12. CDR3 sequence: CASRPPGTGTTYEQYF. The CDR3 DNA is TGTGCCAGCAGGCCACCCGGGACAGGAACCACCTACGAGCAGTACTTC.

The chain employs TRBV5-8 and TRBJ1-5, with D possibly matching TRBD1 (6 bases). Trimming pared 4 bases from V and 3 bases from J, leaving 11 bases between. The germline CDR1 and CDR2 sequences are SGHTS and YDEGEE. The CDR3 length is 14 residues. The CDR3 DNA reads as TGTGCCAGCAGCCCCGGACAGAACAATCAGCCCCAGCATTTT. This translates into CASSPGQNNQPQHF.

The CDR3 DNA reads as TGTGCCAGTAGTACGACTAGCGGGAGGGCAACCGGGGAGCTGTTTTTT. Its protein is CASSTTSGRATGELFF. The chain recombines TRBV19 with TRBJ2-2; 14 bases match TRBD2. The length of the CDR3 is 16 residues. Unmatched junction bases numbered 3, after V lost 4 bases and J lost 5 bases. Germline CDR1 LNHDA, CDR2 SQIVND (reference sequence).

The chain joins TRBV7-8 to TRBJ2-2, with D hard to call. The CDR3 extends over 14 amino acids. Trimming removed 1 base from V and 2 bases from J, with 5 bases in between. Germline V lookup: CDR1 SGHVS, CDR2 FQNEAQ. The CDR3: CASSLEGNTGELFF. In DNA, the CDR3 is TGTGCCAGCAGCTTAGAAGGAAACACCGGGGAGCTGTTTTTT.

The chain joins TRBV2 to TRBJ1-5; D unresolved. The germline V gene has CDR1 SNHLY and CDR2 FYNNEI. This CDR3 is 13 amino acids long. Deletions cut 1 base from V and 6 bases from J, with 7 bases between. DNA for the CDR3: TGTGCCAGCAGTGAAGAATGGAGTCAGCCCCAGCATTTT. Its translation is CASSEEWSQPQHF.

The chain employs TRBV6-1 and TRBJ2-3, with D possibly matching TRBD2 (6 bases). CDR1 and CDR2 from the germline V gene are MNHNS and SASEGT. Trimming stripped 3 bases from V and 4 bases from J, with 20 bases between. CDR3 size: 17 residues. The CDR3 nucleotides are TGTGCCAGCAGTGATGGGGGGTCAAATCTAGCATCAGATACGCAGTATTTT. The encoded protein is CASSDGGSNLASDTQYF.

Comment on this clone: The sample has other DNA sequences that encode this CDR3 too. The gene calls are TRBV6-5 and TRBJ2-7, with D possibly matching TRBD1 (6 bases). Trimming took off 4 bases at V and 2 bases at J, with 12 bases between the two ends. The CDR3 contains 14 residues. CDR1 is MNHEY, CDR2 SVGAGI, per germline. The CDR3 spells CASSSGTPTYEQYF. The DNA of the CDR3 is TGTGCCAGCAGTTCCGGGACACCTACCTACGAGCAGTACTTC.

This chain connects TRBV7-9 to TRBJ2-7, with 10 bases that match TRBD1. Looked up from germline, CDR1 is SEHNR and CDR2 is FQNEAQ (reference sequence). This CDR3 has 15 residues. Trimming took 5 bases from V and 0 from J; bases not matched to a gene: 4. The CDR3 reads CASSPGQGGSYEQYF. In DNA form, the CDR3 reads TGTGCCAGCAGCCCCGGACAGGGGGGCTCCTACGAGCAGTACTTC.

The chain links TRBV11-1 to TRBJ2-5; 9 nucleotides match TRBD2. With V trimmed by 5 bases and J by 3 bases, 7 bases remained unmatched. CDR1 is SGHAT, CDR2 FQDESV, per germline (reference sequence). This CDR3 spans 15 amino acids. The CDR3 sequence: CASSARLADKETQYF. CDR3 DNA: TGTGCCAGCAGCGCCAGACTAGCGGATAAAGAGACCCAGTACTTC.

This chain joins TRBV10-3 and TRBJ1-4; 9 bases align to TRBD1. The germline V gene has CDR1 ENHRY and CDR2 SYGVKD. CDR3 length: 15 residues. After removal of 3 bases from V and 8 bases from J, the junction contained 7 bases not matched to a gene. CDR3 nucleotides: TGTGCCATCAGTGAAACGGGACAGGGTCGGGAAAAACTGTTTTTT. This gives the protein CAISETGQGREKLFF.

The chain joins TRBV25-1 to TRBJ2-3; unclear D gene. The CDR3 loop spans 14 amino acids. CDR1 and CDR2 from the germline V gene are MGHDK and SYGVNS. The V gene lost 2 bases and the J gene lost 3 bases, with 9 bases spanning the gap. The CDR3 sequence: CASSEGGWTDTQYF. Written as DNA, the CDR3 is TGTGCCAGCAGTGAAGGTGGCTGGACAGATACGCAGTATTTT.

The chain carries TRBV5-4 and TRBJ2-7; 11 bases fit TRBD2. V lost 3 bases to trimming and J lost 1 base; unmatched junction nucleotides: 3. CDR1 and CDR2 (germline): SGHNT, YYREEE (reference sequence). The CDR3 runs to 15 residues. CDR3 residues: CASSYRTSGSYEQYF. CDR3 nucleotides: TGTGCCAGCAGCTATCGGACTAGCGGGTCCTACGAGCAGTACTTC.